The 6 T cell receptor beta chains reported below all come from one sample, sequenced in a study of shared clonotypes between healthy human individuals. Sequenced by immunoSEQ multiplex PCR; TCRdb stores in-frame clones only, minus some. The table has about 2 million clones, about 95% seen once. CD8 cells regarded as naive lacked CD45RO, were positively chosen for CCR7, and omitted terminally differentiated effector memory CD45RA+ cells. The sample comprised naive CD8+ T cells sorted from blood. Receptors were obtained from a man aged 18-30 years in good health.

The chain recombines TRBV4-3 with TRBJ2-7, with TRBD1 identical over 7 bases. This CDR3 is 16 amino acids long. V lost 2 bases to trimming and J lost 3 bases; unmatched junction nucleotides: 10. Germline assignment: CDR1 LGHNA and CDR2 YSLEER. CDR3 nucleotides: TGCGCCAGCAGCCAAAACGAGATGACAGGGAACTACGAGCAGTACTTC. It encodes CASSQNEMTGNYEQYF.

The gene calls are TRBV4-1 and TRBJ2-3, with TRBD1 as a possible D gene (5 bases). Trimming took off 4 bases at V and 7 bases at J, with 9 bases between the two ends. The V gene's germline CDR1 is MGHRA and CDR2 YSYEKL. This CDR3 has 12 amino acids. The DNA of the CDR3 is TGCGCCAGCAGCCCCCAGGGATATACGCAGTATTTT. This translates into CASSPQGYTQYF.

V usage is TRBV13 and J usage is TRBJ1-1; TRBD1 is a possible D gene (6 bases). The ends were cut back, 8 bases at V and 5 bases at J, with 9 bases in the middle. The CDR3 has 11 amino acids. CDR1 PRHDT and CDR2 FYEKMQ come from the germline V gene (reference sequence). The CDR3 DNA sequence: TGTGCCAGCTCAGGGGTTACTGAAGCTTTCTTT. Translation: CASSGVTEAFF.

This chain uses TRBV11-2 with TRBJ2-5; possibly TRBD2 for D (6 bases). Trimming stripped 1 base from V and 5 bases from J, with 11 bases between. The CDR3 extends over 14 amino acids. From germline, CDR1 is SGHAT and CDR2 FQNNGV. For the CDR3, the DNA is TGTGCCAGCAGCTTAGGGGACTCGAAGGAGACCCAGTACTTC. Encoded protein: CASSLGDSKETQYF.

V is TRBV4-1 and J is TRBJ1-3, with unresolved D. V was cut by 0 bases and J by 2 bases, with 8 bases left in between. The CDR3 has 15 amino acids. The germline gives CDR1 MGHRA, CDR2 YSYEKL. The CDR3 bases are TGCGCCAGCAGCCAAGAGTGGGGAACTGGAAACACCATATATTTT. Amino acids: CASSQEWGTGNTIYF.

This clone was seen once. The J gene is TRBJ1-2, the V gene TRBV7-9; 10 bases fit TRBD1. The length of the CDR3 is 14 residues. Germline lookup yields CDR1 SEHNR and CDR2 FQNEAQ (reference sequence). V trimming: 5 bases; J trimming: 5 bases; junction bases outside the gene matches: 5. CDR3 in amino acids: CASSAPGQGYGYTF. For the CDR3, the DNA is TGTGCCAGCAGCGCGCCGGGACAGGGGTATGGCTACACCTTC.